This T cell receptor beta chain was profiled in a study of brain T cells in children with intractable seizures. Broader study findings: Only CDR3 sequence similarity suggested viral specificity, without known HCMV serostatus.

TCRdb's table, derived via immunoSEQ multiplex PCR, lists solely in-frame clones and lacks some. The repertoire consists of fewer than 80,000 clones, with about 96% occurring once and the leading ten covering more than 0.35%. The CDR3 loop spans 18 amino acids. With 6 bases removed from V and 5 bases from J, the gap between germline ends came to 28 bases. CDR1 is LNHDA, CDR2 SQIVND, per germline (reference sequence). On this clone itself: The antigen is unknown.

The source material was peripheral blood, sampled at surgery. The clonotype comes from a boy younger than two with focal cortical dysplasia and intractable seizures. This rearrangement joins TRBV19 to TRBJ1-2, with D possibly being TRBD1 (5 bases). This CDR3 is CASSRAGPRLLNGYGYTF. The CDR3 DNA reads TGTGCCAGTAGCCGCGCGGGGCCCCGACTTTTAAACGGGTATGGCTACACCTTC.